This TCR beta chain originates from a study of human T cells and chemical hapten exposure. Regarding the study as a whole: After DPC sensitization, TCRs above 1 in 1000 frequency showed no change.

Per germline, CDR1 SGHRS and CDR2 YFSETQ. This CDR3 has 16 amino acids. With V trimmed by 0 bases and J by 3 bases, 3 bases remained unmatched. Concerning this clonotype: Its antigen is still unknown.

Documented time point: patch test 1, 2 weeks after DPC sensitization. Treatment of the sample: therapeutic diphenylcyclopropenone sensitization with weekly scalp DPC. Total RNA extraction was carried out from unfractionated whole blood. One entry per CDR3 protein, called by TCRdb with MiXCR from the RACE reads. The sample lists over 85,000 distinct CDR3 sequences; about an eighth were seen once. This sample comprised whole blood, obtained in connection with sensitization to the hapten diphenylcyclopropenone (DPC). The TCR sequence derives from a woman between 40 and 50 years old with alopecia areata. Some clones in this sample may be carry-over from other donors' samples. The chain joins TRBV5-1 to TRBJ2-1; 10 bases are a match to TRBD2. The CDR3 loop reads CASSLERLAGYNEQFF. DNA of the CDR3: TGCGCCAGCAGCTTGGAGCGACTAGCGGGCTACAATGAGCAGTTCTTC.